What follows are 12 T cell receptor beta chains derived from one specimen sequenced in a study of tumor-infiltrating lymphocytes in primary liver carcinoma. Co-extracted RNA and DNA came from approximately 20-30 mg of unsorted bulk tissue. Total RNA (roughly 540 ng) served as template for TCR beta cDNA synthesis primed by a constant-region primer. Three nested multiplex PCR rounds, a slightly modified ARM-PCR method, built the TCR beta libraries. For roughly 10 cycles apiece, the opening two PCR rounds ran with TRBV1-TRBV30 forward primers and a C-beta reverse primer. One entry per CDR3 protein results from TCRdb running MiXCR on the multiplex PCR reads. The table includes roughly 100,000 distinct CDR3 sequences, roughly 80% detected once. Sequences were obtained from liver tumor tissue from sampling region 3. The subset here: tumor region T3, left-lateral pole. The receptor source for this set is a man in his forties with primary liver carcinoma and hepatitis B virus infection.

Notes on this clonotype: The conserved final phenylalanine or tryptophan is absent from the CDR3, which likely points to a read error. This chain uses TRBV4-3 with TRBJ1-6; D possibly corresponds to TRBD1 (6 bases). The germline CDR1 and CDR2 sequences are LGHNA and YSLEER. The CDR3 spans 16 residues. The CDR3: CASSSWDKGRNSPLHS. In DNA, the CDR3 is TGTGCCAGCAGCTCCTGGGACAAGGGAAGGAATTCACCCCTCCACTCT.

In regard to this clonotype: An end of the junction does not agree with germline; a read error may underlie this. The V and J genes are TRBV6-6 and TRBJ1-5; 7 bases are shared with TRBD1. There are 16 residues in the CDR3. CDR1 and CDR2 from the germline V gene are MNHNY and SVGAGI (reference sequence). The CDR3 sequence is CASRYGDRVSNQPQHF. Written as DNA, the CDR3 is TGTGCTAGCAGATACGGCGACAGGGTGAGCAATCAGCCCCAGCATTTT.

In regard to this clonotype: One junction end does not reproduce the germline sequence, and a read error may be involved. V is TRBV11-2 and J is TRBJ2-1; D gene uncertain. The CDR3 consists of 15 residues. From germline, CDR1 is SGHAT and CDR2 FQNNGV. CDR3 protein: CAISLYGSSYNEQFF. The CDR3 coding sequence is TGTGCCATCAGCTTATATGGTAGCTCCTACAATGAGCAGTTCTTC.

This clonotype was detected once. One end of the junction is discordant with germline, which a read error may explain. The genes are TRBV15 and TRBJ1-1, with TRBD1 as a possible D gene (5 bases). This CDR3 contains 14 residues. Germline-derived CDR1 and CDR2 are LNHNV and YYDKDF (reference sequence). The CDR3, as DNA: TGTGCCACCAGCAGAGATCATACGGGGACTGGAGCTTTCTTT. It yields the protein CATSRDHTGTGAFF.

This chain's CDR3 is CASSKGGTTEAFF. For the CDR3, the DNA is TGTGCCAGTAGCAAAGGGGGGACCACTGAAGCTTTCTTT. This chain connects TRBV6-6 to TRBJ1-1; possibly TRBD1 for D (6 bases). This CDR3 contains 13 residues. CDR1 and CDR2 (germline): MNHNY, SVGAGI (reference sequence). Trimming pared 9 bases from V and 4 bases from J, leaving 15 bases between.

J is TRBJ1-1 and V is TRBV6-5; TRBD1 aligns across 7 bases. V gave up 7 bases and J gave up 6 bases; unmatched junction bases: 8. The CDR3 runs to 13 residues. Germline CDR1 reads MNHEY; CDR2 reads SVGAGI. CDR3 DNA sequence: TGTGCCAGCAAGCGGCAGGGGGGAGCTGAAGCTTTCTTT. It encodes CASKRQGGAEAFF.

The chain recombines TRBV4-3 with TRBJ1-5, with unresolved D. V was pared by 0 bases and J by 10 bases, with 10 bases between. The CDR3 runs to 13 residues. The germline V gene encodes CDR1 LGHNA and CDR2 YSLEER. Written as DNA, the CDR3 is TGCGCCAGCAGCCAAGATCCAAGTCAACCCCAGCATTTT. This gives the protein CASSQDPSQPQHF.

Points on this clonotype: At one boundary the junction diverges from the germline segment, which might be a read error. The chain is built from TRBV28 and TRBJ1-3; no clear D gene. This CDR3 comprises 16 residues. Germline V gives CDR1 MDHEN, CDR2 SYDVKM. DNA for the CDR3: TGTGCCAGCACCCATAGGAGGTTACCCTCTGGAAACACTATATATTTT. Translated, it gives CASTHRRLPSGNTIYF.

The CDR3 is CANNLAGGTGGYTF. The CDR3 DNA sequence: TGTGCCAACAACCTTGCAGGGGGAACCGGGGGCTACACCTTC. The chain employs TRBV7-9 and TRBJ1-2, with TRBD1 matching over 7 bases. CDR1 is SEHNR and CDR2 is FQNEAQ in the germline V gene (reference sequence). The CDR3 loop spans 14 amino acids. V shed 10 bases, J shed 8 bases, and the junction held 16 bases outside the gene matches.

This clonotype has only a few counts. This may be a read error: a much more frequent sequence differs by one nucleotide. V gene TRBV24-1 combines with J gene TRBJ2-1, with unresolved D. This CDR3 has 11 residues. CDR1 and CDR2 (germline): KGHDR, SFDVKD. The CDR3 loop is CATSDSVNLSF. In DNA form, the CDR3 reads TGTGCCACCAGTGACTCCGTAAATTTGTCCTTC.

As regards this clonotype: One end of the junction varies from germline; a read error may be responsible. The chain is built from TRBV12-3 or TRBV12-4 and TRBJ1-1, with D perhaps matching TRBD1 (5 bases). This CDR3 contains 14 residues. CDR3 nucleotide sequence: TGTGCCAGCGGGAGTACAGGTTCGATCACTGAAGCCTTCTTT. This encodes CASGSTGSITEAFF.

On this clonotype itself: In this CDR3 the conserved last residue, phenylalanine or tryptophan, is missing, so a read error is likely. It is unclear where the CDR3 begins or ends on the DNA, so no DNA is shown, and the CDR3 is as TCRdb lists it. The CDR3 protein is CTSSLGATPPGSCFS. The chain couples TRBV5-4 to TRBJ2-2. Looked up from germline, CDR1 is SGHNT and CDR2 is YYREEE (reference sequence). The CDR3 has 15 residues if both end residues are counted.